The 32 T cell receptor beta chains in this list originate from one sample, sequenced in a study of CD8 T cells in Susac syndrome. When the RNA was reverse transcribed, random hexamers were used with an input of about 0.5 to 1 ug. TCRdb independently ran MiXCR on the immunoSEQ multiplex PCR reads; one entry per CDR3 protein. The sample carries about 190,000 distinct CDR3 sequences, 90% to 95% recorded once. The sample was CD4+ T cells from PBMCs. These receptors came from a human donor in good health.

This chain uses TRBV5-1 with TRBJ2-5; TRBD2 matches at 7 bases. This CDR3 is built from 15 residues. V dropped 0 bases and J dropped 2; count of bases not matched to a gene: 4. Germline CDR1 and CDR2: SGHRS and YFSETQ. CDR3 in amino acids: CASSLGSSGQETQYF. CDR3 sequence (DNA): TGCGCCAGCAGCTTGGGGTCTAGCGGTCAAGAGACCCAGTACTTC.

V is TRBV12-3 or TRBV12-4 and J is TRBJ2-1; 10 bases agree with TRBD2. The CDR3 contains 15 residues. V gave up 6 bases and J gave up 6 bases; unmatched junction bases: 8. CDR3 region: CASRSSGGAINEQFF. Written as DNA, the CDR3 is TGTGCCAGCAGATCGAGCGGGGGGGCCATCAATGAGCAGTTCTTC.

The V and J genes are TRBV4-2 and TRBJ2-2, with 7 bases identical to TRBD2. V gave up 3 bases and J gave up 7 bases; unmatched junction bases: 8. CDR3 length equals 15 residues. Germline V gene data show CDR1 as LGHNA and CDR2 as YNFKEQ. The CDR3 region has the DNA TGTGCCAGCAGCCAGCCGAGACTAGCCATCGGGGAGCTGTTTTTT. This gives the protein CASSQPRLAIGELFF.

V and J are TRBV12-3 or TRBV12-4 and TRBJ2-1; 7 nucleotides match TRBD2. The V gene end was trimmed by 10 bases and the J gene end by 6 bases; junction bases not matched to a gene: 3. This CDR3 comprises 11 residues. The CDR3 loop reads CATRGGNEQFF. The CDR3 DNA sequence: TGTGCCACCCGCGGGGGCAATGAGCAGTTCTTC.

This chain links TRBV5-1 with TRBJ1-2, with 7 bases lining up with TRBD1. V dropped 3 bases and J dropped 8; count of bases not matched to a gene: 7. This CDR3 has 13 amino acids. CDR1 is SGHRS and CDR2 is YFSETQ in the germline V gene. CDR3 amino acids: CASSSTGQIGYTF. The DNA of the CDR3 is TGCGCCAGCAGCTCCACGGGACAGATCGGCTACACCTTC. Together with reference TRBV5-1 and TRBJ1-2, the CDR3 gives the full variable domain: KAGVTQTPRYLIKTRGQQVTLSCSPISGHRSVSWYQQTPGQGLQFLFEYFSETQRNKGNFPGRFSGRQFSNSRSEMNVSTLELGDSALYLCASSSTGQIGYTFGSGTRLTVV.

The V call is TRBV10-3, the J call TRBJ2-3; the D is unclear. The germline V gene encodes CDR1 ENHRY and CDR2 SYGVKD. There are 16 residues in the CDR3. V was cut by 0 bases and J by 10 bases, with 20 bases left in between. DNA for the CDR3: TGTGCCATCAGTGAGTCATTGCACGGCACCGATGGGGCGCAGTATTTT. Protein sequence: CAISESLHGTDGAQYF.

Only one count was recorded for this clonotype. V is TRBV12-3 or TRBV12-4 and J is TRBJ1-2, with D perhaps TRBD1 (6 bases). CDR3 length equals 14 residues. V lost 1 base to trimming and J lost 4 bases, with 10 bases between them. CDR3 bases: TGTGCCAGCAGTTTAGGACAGGCTCCCTATGGCTACACCTTC. Its translation: CASSLGQAPYGYTF.

The genes are TRBV30 and TRBJ2-3, with D unresolved. The V end lost 0 bases, the J end lost 2 bases, and 9 bases lay between the germline ends. The CDR3 loop spans 14 amino acids. Germline lookup yields CDR1 GTSNPN and CDR2 SVGIG (reference sequence). The CDR3 region is CAWSVGGNTDTQYF. Here the CDR3 DNA reads TGTGCCTGGAGTGTCGGCGGAAACACAGATACGCAGTATTTT.

This clonotype showed up just a few times. This rearrangement joins TRBV5-1 to TRBJ2-7; no definite D call. This CDR3 has 12 amino acids. Trimming removed 0 bases at V and 3 bases at J, with 4 bases between. Germline V gene data show CDR1 as SGHRS and CDR2 as YFSETQ. The CDR3 bases are TGCGCCAGCAGCTTGGACTTCTACGAGCAGTACTTC. This translates into CASSLDFYEQYF.

The genes are TRBV23-1 and TRBJ1-3; tentative D call: TRBD1 (6 bases). TRBV23-1 is recorded as an ORF, its role being uncertain. The CDR3 covers 16 residues. The germline V and J ends were trimmed by 1 base and 2 bases, with 12 bases remaining between them. CDR3: CASSQWQGNPGNTIYF. The CDR3 bases are TGCGCCAGCAGTCAATGGCAGGGGAACCCTGGAAACACCATATATTTT.

This chain links TRBV27 with TRBJ1-2, with 12 bases fitting TRBD1. This CDR3 contains 15 residues. V was clipped by 6 bases and J by 3 bases; unmatched bases: 5. Germline lookup yields CDR1 MNHEY and CDR2 SMNVEV (reference sequence). In nucleotides, the CDR3 is TGTGCCAGCAGCAGGGACAGGGGGCCAGACTATGGCTACACCTTC. Encoded protein: CASSRDRGPDYGYTF.

The chain's CDR3 is CASSLFVGKAFF. In DNA form, the CDR3 reads TGTGCCAGCAGTTTATTTGTGGGGAAAGCTTTCTTT. The J gene is TRBJ1-1, the V gene TRBV28; unclear D gene. Germline loops: CDR1 MDHEN, CDR2 SYDVKM. The CDR3 consists of 12 residues. Trimming pared 1 base from V and 9 bases from J, leaving 9 bases between. The variable domain in full, with the rest retrieved from reference TRBV28 and TRBJ1-1, is DVKVTQSSRYLVKRTGEKVFLECVQDMDHENMFWYRQDPGLGLRLIYFSYDVKMKEKGDIPEGYSVSREKKERFSLILESASTNQTSMYLCASSLFVGKAFFGQGTRLTVV.

This clonotype showed up just a few times. The chain couples TRBV14 to TRBJ2-6; D remains ambiguous. Per germline, CDR1 SGHDN and CDR2 FVKESK. V was clipped by 4 bases and J by 4 bases, with 8 bases between them. This CDR3 contains 14 residues. The CDR3 coding sequence is TGTGCCAGCAGCCTTCTTACGGGGGCCAACGTCCTGACTTTC. Its protein is CASSLLTGANVLTF.

V gene TRBV19 combines with J gene TRBJ1-5, with D perhaps TRBD1 (5 bases). This CDR3 has 16 amino acids. The germline gives CDR1 LNHDA, CDR2 SQIVND (reference sequence). The germline V and J ends were trimmed by 5 bases and 2 bases, with 16 bases remaining between them. CDR3 nucleotide sequence: TGTGCCAGTAGTCAAGGGACTTCCCCGGGCAATCAGCCCCAGCATTTT. This codes for CASSQGTSPGNQPQHF.

This clonotype was picked up one time. The V gene is TRBV23-1, the J gene TRBJ2-5, with 8 bases fitting TRBD2. TRBV23-1 is an ORF; its function is uncertain. V lost 6 bases, J lost 3 bases, and 12 bases stayed unmatched. The CDR3 is 16 amino acids. Written as DNA, the CDR3 is TGCGCCAGCAGGAGACCCTGCGGGGGGAGGAAAGAGACCCAGTACTTC. Protein sequence: CASRRPCGGRKETQYF.

The chain employs TRBV5-6 and TRBJ1-5; 7 bases line up with TRBD1. Per germline, CDR1 SGHDT and CDR2 YYEEEE. V lost 0 bases and J lost 0; bases outside the gene matches: 3. This CDR3 comprises 16 residues. The CDR3 is CASSLVHRGSNQPQHF. The CDR3 nucleotides are TGTGCCAGCAGCTTGGTCCACAGGGGTAGCAATCAGCCCCAGCATTTT.

A single count supports this clonotype. V usage is TRBV3-1 and J usage is TRBJ2-7, with D tentatively TRBD1 (6 bases). The CDR3 has 17 amino acids. Trimming took 3 bases from V and 3 from J, leaving 21 bases between them. Germline V CDR1 and CDR2: LGHDT, YNNKEL (reference sequence). CDR3 bases: TGTGCCAGCAGCCAGGCGGTTACAGGGTCACAAAGCTACGAGCAGTACTTC. This translates into CASSQAVTGSQSYEQYF.

This chain joins TRBV7-9 and TRBJ1-2; D is ambiguous. The CDR3 runs 13 residues. The V gene's germline CDR1 is SEHNR and CDR2 FQNEAQ (reference sequence). V was clipped by 1 base and J by 7 bases, with 10 bases between them. For the CDR3, the DNA is TGTGCCAGCAGCTTAGAACTCGAACCTGGCTACACCTTC. It codes for CASSLELEPGYTF.

The J gene is TRBJ2-5, the V gene TRBV30; 10 bases map to TRBD2. With 2 bases clipped from V and 5 bases from J, the junction kept 11 bases outside the gene matches. This CDR3 comprises 16 residues. Germline V gives CDR1 GTSNPN, CDR2 SVGIG (reference sequence). For the CDR3, the DNA is TGTGCCTGGAGTCAGAAGGAGCGGGGGGGATTGGAGACCCAGTACTTC. The encoded protein is CAWSQKERGGLETQYF.

This chain uses TRBV12-3 or TRBV12-4 with TRBJ1-3; the D is unclear. Trimming stripped 7 bases from V and 0 bases from J, with 7 bases between. This CDR3 is built from 13 residues. The CDR3 spells CASTWSSGNTIYF. The CDR3 nucleotides read TGTGCCAGCACCTGGAGCTCTGGAAACACCATATATTTT.

This chain connects TRBV6-5 to TRBJ2-7; 8 positions match TRBD1. Germline V CDR1 and CDR2: MNHEY, SVGAGI. The CDR3 is 12 amino acids. Losses at the gene ends were 6 bases for V and 6 bases for J; bases not matched to a gene: 4. The CDR3 DNA follows: TGTGCCAGCAGGAAACAGGGGGGCGAGCAGTACTTC. Translated, it gives CASRKQGGEQYF.

The chain links TRBV20-1 to TRBJ1-4; TRBD1 matches at 10 bases. Germline assignment: CDR1 DFQATT and CDR2 SNEGSKA (reference sequence). The CDR3 runs to 15 residues. V shed 5 bases and J 7 bases; nucleotides not matched to a gene: 10. CDR3 nucleotides: TGCAGTGCTCCACCAACCGGGACAGGGGCTGAAAAACTGTTTTTT. Translation gives CSAPPTGTGAEKLFF.

The V gene is TRBV7-2, the J gene TRBJ2-2, with TRBD1 matching over 8 bases. Trimming cost V 10 bases and J 0 bases; bases outside gene matches: 7. CDR3 length: 15 amino acids. Germline CDR1 SGHTA, CDR2 FQGNSA. CDR3 loop: CATPRTGTNTGELFF. DNA of the CDR3: TGTGCCACCCCCCGGACAGGGACGAACACCGGGGAGCTGTTTTTT.

In its sample, this clonotype was seen once. The V and J genes are TRBV7-9 and TRBJ2-7, with 8 bases lining up with TRBD1. The CDR3 is 15 amino acids. V shed 10 bases and J 7 bases; nucleotides not matched to a gene: 18. Germline CDR1 and CDR2: SEHNR and FQNEAQ (reference sequence). The CDR3 loop is CAIGQGLVTPNEQYF. Written as DNA, the CDR3 is TGTGCCATTGGACAGGGATTAGTAACCCCTAATGAGCAGTACTTC.

Only one count was recorded for this clonotype. This chain uses TRBV7-2 with TRBJ2-7; TRBD1 matches 7 bases. This CDR3 is 16 amino acids long. The junction had 13 bases not matched to a gene; V was cut back by 1 base and J by 7 bases. The germline CDR1 and CDR2 sequences are SGHTA and FQGNSA. The CDR3 here is CASSLVRGRVMREQYF. The CDR3 nucleotides are TGTGCCAGCAGCTTAGTAAGGGGGCGGGTTATGCGGGAGCAGTACTTC.

This chain joins TRBV20-1 and TRBJ1-3, with no clear D. Deletions cut 0 bases from V and 0 bases from J, with 9 bases between. The germline V gene encodes CDR1 DFQATT and CDR2 SNEGSKA (reference sequence). This CDR3 contains 15 residues. The CDR3 DNA is TGCAGTGCTAGAGATCCCCGGACCTCTGGAAACACCATATATTTT. Amino acid sequence: CSARDPRTSGNTIYF.

This chain uses TRBV5-5 with TRBJ1-6; TRBD1 is a possible D gene (6 bases). Per the germline V gene, CDR1 is SGHKS and CDR2 is YYEKEE (reference sequence). The CDR3 covers 15 residues. Deletions cut 3 bases from V and 5 bases from J, with 12 bases between. The CDR3 sequence: CASSSYRVHNSPLHF. As DNA, the CDR3 is TGTGCCAGCAGCTCATACAGGGTGCATAATTCACCCCTCCACTTT.

CDR3 nucleotide sequence: TGTGCCACTAGACAGGGAACATCAGATAGCAATCAGCCCCAGCATTTT. Amino acid sequence: CATRQGTSDSNQPQHF. The chain joins TRBV19 to TRBJ1-5; 7 bases are shared with TRBD1. The CDR3 is 16 residues long. In germline, CDR1 is LNHDA, CDR2 SQIVND (reference sequence). Trimming cost V 10 bases and J 0 bases; bases outside gene matches: 12.

The CDR3 reads CASRATANYGYTF. CDR3 DNA: TGTGCCAGCAGGGCGACAGCTAACTATGGCTACACCTTC. The chain has TRBV6-1 and TRBJ1-2; perhaps TRBD1 as D (5 bases). Germline V gene data show CDR1 as MNHNS and CDR2 as SASEGT. V lost 6 bases to trimming and J lost 0 bases, with 8 bases between them. CDR3 length: 13 residues.

The CDR3 region is CASARKGGETQYF. The CDR3 DNA sequence: TGTGCCAGCGCTCGAAAGGGAGGAGAGACCCAGTACTTC. The chain has TRBV18 and TRBJ2-5, with D maybe TRBD2 (6 bases). The CDR3 runs to 13 residues. V was cut by 8 bases and J by 4 bases, with 14 bases left in between. CDR1 is KGHSH and CDR2 is LQKENI in the germline V gene.

This sequence joins TRBV12-3 or TRBV12-4 and TRBJ2-3; 7 bases are shared with TRBD2. CDR3 length: 15 amino acids. Trimming cost V 7 bases and J 4 bases; bases outside gene matches: 11. The chain's CDR3 is CASTRASGFSDTQYF. In DNA, the CDR3 is TGTGCCAGCACCCGAGCTAGCGGATTTTCAGATACGCAGTATTTT.

The sample holds one count of this clonotype. The J gene is TRBJ1-2, the V gene TRBV20-1; D possibly corresponds to TRBD1 (5 bases). V was cut by 0 bases and J by 4 bases, with 15 bases left in between. Germline-derived CDR1 and CDR2 are DFQATT and SNEGSKA (reference sequence). This CDR3 is built from 15 residues. Here the CDR3 DNA reads TGCAGTGCTAGAGAGGCGGGGGTTCAGGTCTATGGCTACACCTTC. Its translation is CSAREAGVQVYGYTF.